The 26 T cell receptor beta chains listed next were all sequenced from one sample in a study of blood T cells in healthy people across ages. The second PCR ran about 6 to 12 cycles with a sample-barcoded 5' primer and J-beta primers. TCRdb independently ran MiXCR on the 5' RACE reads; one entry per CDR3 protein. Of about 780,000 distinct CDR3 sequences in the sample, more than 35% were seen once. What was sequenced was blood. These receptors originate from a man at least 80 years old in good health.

CDR3: CASSVPGRGNEQFF. As DNA, the CDR3 is TGTGCCAGCAGCGTCCCGGGAAGAGGTAATGAGCAGTTCTTC. The gene calls are TRBV7-9 and TRBJ2-1; possibly TRBD2 for D (5 bases). The CDR3 has 14 residues. V was shortened by 5 bases and J by 7 bases, with 15 bases between the two germline ends. In germline, CDR1 is SEHNR, CDR2 FQNEAQ (reference sequence).

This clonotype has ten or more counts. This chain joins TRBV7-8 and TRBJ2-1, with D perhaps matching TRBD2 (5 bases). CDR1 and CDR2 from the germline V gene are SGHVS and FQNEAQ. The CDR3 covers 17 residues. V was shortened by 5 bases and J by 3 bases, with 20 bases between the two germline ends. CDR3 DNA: TGTGCCAGCAGCCCCGGGTCCGGTAACGGACTCTACAATGAGCAGTTCTTC. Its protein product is CASSPGSGNGLYNEQFF.

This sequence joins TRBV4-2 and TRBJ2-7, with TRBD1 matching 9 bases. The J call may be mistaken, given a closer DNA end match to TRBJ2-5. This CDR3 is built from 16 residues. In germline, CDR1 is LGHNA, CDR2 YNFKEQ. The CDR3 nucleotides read TGTGCCAGCAGCCAACAAGGACAGGGGAGCTACGAGACCCAGTACTTC. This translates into CASSQQGQGSYETQYF.

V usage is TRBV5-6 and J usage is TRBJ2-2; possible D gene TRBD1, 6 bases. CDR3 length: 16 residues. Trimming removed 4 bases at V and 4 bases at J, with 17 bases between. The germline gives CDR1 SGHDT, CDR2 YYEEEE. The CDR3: CASSAAGAVFTGELFF. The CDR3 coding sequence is TGTGCCAGCAGCGCCGCAGGGGCGGTGTTCACCGGGGAGCTGTTTTTT.

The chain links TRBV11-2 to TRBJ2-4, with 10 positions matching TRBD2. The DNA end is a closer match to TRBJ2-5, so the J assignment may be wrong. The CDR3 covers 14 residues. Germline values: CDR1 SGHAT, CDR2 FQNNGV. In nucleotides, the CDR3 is TGTGCCAGCAGCAAGGGGACTAGCGCAGAGACCCAGTACTTC. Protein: CASSKGTSAETQYF.

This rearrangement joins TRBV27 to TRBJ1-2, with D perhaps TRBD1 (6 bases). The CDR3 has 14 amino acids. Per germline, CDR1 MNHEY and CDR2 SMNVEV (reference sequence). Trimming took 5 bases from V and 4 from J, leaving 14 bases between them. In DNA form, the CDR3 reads TGTGCCAGCAGTAGGGGGGCTGACATCTATGGCTACACCTTC. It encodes CASSRGADIYGYTF.

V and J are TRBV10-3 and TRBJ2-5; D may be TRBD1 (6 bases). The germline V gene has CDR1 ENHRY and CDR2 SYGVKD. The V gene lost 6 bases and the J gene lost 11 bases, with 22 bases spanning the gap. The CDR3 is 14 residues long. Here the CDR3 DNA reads TGTGCCATCAGGCTGGACAGTTGGGACAATGAGCAGTACTTC. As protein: CAIRLDSWDNEQYF.

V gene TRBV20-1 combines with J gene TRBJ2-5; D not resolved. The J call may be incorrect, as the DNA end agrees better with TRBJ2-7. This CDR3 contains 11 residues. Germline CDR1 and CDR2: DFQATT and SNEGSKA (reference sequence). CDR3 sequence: CSARDLHEQYF. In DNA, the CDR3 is TGCAGTGCTAGAGATCTTCACGAGCAGTACTTC.

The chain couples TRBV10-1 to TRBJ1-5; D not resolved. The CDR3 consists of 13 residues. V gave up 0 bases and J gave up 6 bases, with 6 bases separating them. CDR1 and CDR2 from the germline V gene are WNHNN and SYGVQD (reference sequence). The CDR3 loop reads CASSESGIQPQHF. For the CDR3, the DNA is TGCGCCAGCAGTGAGTCTGGGATTCAGCCCCAGCATTTT.

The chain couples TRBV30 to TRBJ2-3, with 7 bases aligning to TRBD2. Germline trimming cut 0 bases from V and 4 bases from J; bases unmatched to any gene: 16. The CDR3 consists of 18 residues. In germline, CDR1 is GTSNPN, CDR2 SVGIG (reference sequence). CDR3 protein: CAWSVLLGGGLGADTQYF. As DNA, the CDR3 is TGTGCCTGGAGTGTACTCCTTGGGGGAGGGCTTGGTGCAGATACGCAGTATTTT.

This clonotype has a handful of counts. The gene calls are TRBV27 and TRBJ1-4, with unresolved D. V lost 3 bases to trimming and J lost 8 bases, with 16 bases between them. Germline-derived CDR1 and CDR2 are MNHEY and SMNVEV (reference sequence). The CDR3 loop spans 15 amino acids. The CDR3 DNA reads TGTGCCAGCAGTTTTAGAGGGTATGGAGAAGAAAAACTGTTTTTT. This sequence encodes CASSFRGYGEEKLFF.

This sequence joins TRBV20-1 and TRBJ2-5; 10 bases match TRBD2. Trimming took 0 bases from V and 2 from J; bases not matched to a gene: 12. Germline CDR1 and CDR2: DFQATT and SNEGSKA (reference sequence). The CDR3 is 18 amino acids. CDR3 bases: TGCAGTGCTAGAGACCTCCCCCGGACTAGCGGCATTCAAGAGACCCAGTACTTC. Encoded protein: CSARDLPRTSGIQETQYF.

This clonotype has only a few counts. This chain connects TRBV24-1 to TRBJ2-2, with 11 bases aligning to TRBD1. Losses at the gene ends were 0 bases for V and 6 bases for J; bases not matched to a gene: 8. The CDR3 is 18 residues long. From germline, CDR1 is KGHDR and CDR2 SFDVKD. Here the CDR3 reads CATSDLRIPGQGAGELFF. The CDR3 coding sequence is TGTGCCACCAGTGATTTGCGGATACCGGGACAGGGGGCCGGGGAGCTGTTTTTT.

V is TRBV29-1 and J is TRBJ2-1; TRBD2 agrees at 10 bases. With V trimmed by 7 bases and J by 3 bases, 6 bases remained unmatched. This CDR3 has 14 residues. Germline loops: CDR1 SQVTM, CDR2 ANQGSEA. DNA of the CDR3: TGCAGCGGAACCGGACTAGCGGTCTACAATGAGCAGTTCTTC. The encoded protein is CSGTGLAVYNEQFF.

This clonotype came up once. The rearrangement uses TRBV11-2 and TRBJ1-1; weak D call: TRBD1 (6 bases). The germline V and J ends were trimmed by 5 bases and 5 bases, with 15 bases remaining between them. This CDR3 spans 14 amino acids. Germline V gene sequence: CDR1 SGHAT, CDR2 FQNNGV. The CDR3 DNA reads TGTGCCAGCAGCCAACAGGGTTTTTTAACTGAAGCTTTCTTT. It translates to CASSQQGFLTEAFF.

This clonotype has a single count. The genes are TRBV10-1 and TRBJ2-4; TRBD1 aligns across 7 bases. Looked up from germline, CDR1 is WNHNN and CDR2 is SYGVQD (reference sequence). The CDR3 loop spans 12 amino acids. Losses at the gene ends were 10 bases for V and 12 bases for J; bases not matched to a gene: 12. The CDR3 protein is CATTDLGGNQYF. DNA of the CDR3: TGCGCCACCACCGATTTAGGGGGCAATCAGTACTTC.

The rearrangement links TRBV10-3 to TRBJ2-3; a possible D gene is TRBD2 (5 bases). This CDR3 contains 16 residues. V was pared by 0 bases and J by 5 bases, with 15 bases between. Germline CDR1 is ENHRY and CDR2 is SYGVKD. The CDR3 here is CAISESVEVVQDTQYF. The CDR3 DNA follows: TGTGCCATCAGTGAGTCTGTGGAGGTGGTACAAGATACGCAGTATTTT.

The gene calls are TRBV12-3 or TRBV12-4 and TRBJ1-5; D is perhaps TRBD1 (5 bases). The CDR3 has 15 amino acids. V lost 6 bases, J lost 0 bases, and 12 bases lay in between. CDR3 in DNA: TGTGCCAGCAGGGATGGGGGGGGTAGCAATCAGCCCCAGCATTTT. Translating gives CASRDGGGSNQPQHF.

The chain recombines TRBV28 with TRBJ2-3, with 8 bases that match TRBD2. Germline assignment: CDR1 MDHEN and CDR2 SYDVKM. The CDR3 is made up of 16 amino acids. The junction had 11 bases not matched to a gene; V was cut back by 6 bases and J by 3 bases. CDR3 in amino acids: CASSLLGTRKTDTQYF. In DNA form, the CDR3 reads TGTGCCAGCAGCCTATTAGGGACTAGAAAGACAGATACGCAGTATTTT.

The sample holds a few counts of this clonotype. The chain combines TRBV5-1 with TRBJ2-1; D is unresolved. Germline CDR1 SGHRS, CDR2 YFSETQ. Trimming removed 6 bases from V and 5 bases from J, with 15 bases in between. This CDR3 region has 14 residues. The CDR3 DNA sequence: TGCGCCAGCACCCGGCGACTGGGCCACAATGAGCAGTTCTTC. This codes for CASTRRLGHNEQFF.

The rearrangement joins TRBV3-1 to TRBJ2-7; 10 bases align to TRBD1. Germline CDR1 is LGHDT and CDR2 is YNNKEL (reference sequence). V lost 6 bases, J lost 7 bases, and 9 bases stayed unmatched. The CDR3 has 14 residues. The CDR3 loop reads CASRKKGQGYEQYF. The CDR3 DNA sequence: TGTGCCAGCAGGAAAAAGGGACAGGGGTATGAGCAGTACTTC.

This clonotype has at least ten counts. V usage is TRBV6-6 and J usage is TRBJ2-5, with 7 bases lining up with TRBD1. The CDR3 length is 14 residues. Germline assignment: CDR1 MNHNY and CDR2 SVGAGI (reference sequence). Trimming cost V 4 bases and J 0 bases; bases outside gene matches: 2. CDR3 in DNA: TGTGCCAGCAGTTCAACAGGGGACCAAGAGACCCAGTACTTC. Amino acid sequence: CASSSTGDQETQYF.

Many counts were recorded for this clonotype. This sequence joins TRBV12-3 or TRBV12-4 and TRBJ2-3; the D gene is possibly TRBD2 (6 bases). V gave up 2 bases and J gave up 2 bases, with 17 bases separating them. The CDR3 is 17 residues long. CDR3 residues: CASSLSWSAGYTDTQYF. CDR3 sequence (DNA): TGTGCCAGCAGTTTATCATGGAGCGCGGGATACACAGATACGCAGTATTTT.

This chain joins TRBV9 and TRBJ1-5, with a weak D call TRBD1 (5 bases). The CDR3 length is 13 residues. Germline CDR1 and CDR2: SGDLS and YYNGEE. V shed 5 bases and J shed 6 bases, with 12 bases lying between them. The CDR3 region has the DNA TGTGCCAGCAGTGGGGGGGTGAGTCAGCCCCAGCATTTT. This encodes CASSGGVSQPQHF.

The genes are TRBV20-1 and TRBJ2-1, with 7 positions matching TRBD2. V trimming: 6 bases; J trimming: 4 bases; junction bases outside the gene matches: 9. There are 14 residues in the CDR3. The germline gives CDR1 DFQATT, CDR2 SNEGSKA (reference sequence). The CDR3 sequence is CSAAPAGLYNEQFF. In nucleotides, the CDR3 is TGCAGTGCCGCCCCAGCGGGGCTATACAATGAGCAGTTCTTC.

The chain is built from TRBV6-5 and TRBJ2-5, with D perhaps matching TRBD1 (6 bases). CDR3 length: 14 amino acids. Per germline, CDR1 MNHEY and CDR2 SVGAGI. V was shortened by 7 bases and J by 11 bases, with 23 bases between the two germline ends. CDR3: CASTRTTRDNEQYF. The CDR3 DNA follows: TGTGCCAGCACCAGGACCACCCGGGACAATGAGCAGTACTTC.